In this sample, the clone carrying this TCR beta chain turned up many times. The target antigen is unknown. This CDR3 is 15 amino acids long. Looked up from germline, CDR1 is MNHEY and CDR2 is SVGAGI. V lost 7 bases to trimming and J lost 0 bases, with 13 bases between them. The data belong to a study of T cell repertoires in cytomegalovirus infection. Study background: Public TCR beta signatures marked donors with CMV infection and the matching HLA. Findings and limits, study-wide: Identification of carriers of CMV plus the relevant HLA was performed using cumulative public TCR beta family frequency.

TCRdb processed the reads anew with MiXCR; each CDR3 protein has one entry. This table holds about 310,000 distinct CDR3 sequences, 20% to 30% found once. The TCR was taken from a human donor in good health (CMV status not recorded). Some clones in this sample may be carry-over from other donors' samples. The V and J genes are TRBV6-5 and TRBJ1-3; D remains ambiguous. The sample here was cultured PBMCs, taken from culture after CMV antigen stimulation. The CDR3: CASTGSMISGNTIYF. The CDR3 DNA follows: TGTGCCAGCACGGGCAGCATGATCTCTGGAAACACCATATATTTT.